This T cell receptor (beta chain) was retrieved from a study of blood T cell repertoires in COVID-19. The wider study: Samples of COVID-19 (acute and convalescent) were obtained from the United States, Italy and Spain. Nucleic acid was either cDNA or gDNA, and it came from T cells, B-cell-depleted T cells, or PBMCs.

CDR3 length: 15 amino acids. CDR1 and CDR2 from the germline V gene are ENHRY and SYGVKD. V trimming: 6 bases; J trimming: 6 bases; junction bases outside the gene matches: 8. Authors' methods: The authors estimated nucleated cell counts from reference gene primer amplification. Using immunoSEQ multiplex PCR, the repertoire was profiled, and TCRdb retains in-frame clones only, with some absent. The DNA was the basis for D and trimming; V, J and clone size are from that table. The sample comprises around 210,000 clones, about 86% of which are singletons, and 0.6% to 0.9% rests with the top ten. The source material was peripheral blood. This chain joins TRBV10-3 and TRBJ2-4, with 10 bases aligning to TRBD1. The clonotype originates from a woman between 65 and 79 years old with acute or convalescent COVID-19. The CDR3 loop is CAISPGQGRGNIQYF. The CDR3 DNA follows: TGTGCCATCAGCCCGGGACAGGGGAGGGGAAACATTCAGTACTTC.